This T cell receptor (beta chain) comes out of a study of T cells after yellow fever vaccination. Findings and caveats of the study: The secondary T-cell response peaked on day 5, not day 15, but was weaker. Reappearance after the booster was seen for most primary-vaccination clones, at around 95% CD4 and less than 90% CD8. Among all clonotypes, a small share was observed in both CD4 and CD8 compartments.

TCRdb re-derived calls from the 5' RACE reads in MiXCR, one entry per CDR3 protein. The table records fewer than 450,000 distinct CDR3 sequences, approximately 4% of them present only once. This clonotype has more than one count but fewer than ten. The antigen remains unidentified. Trimming shortened V by 6 bases and J by 4 bases, and 22 bases separated the two germline ends. The CDR3 is made up of 17 amino acids. CDR1 is SEHNR and CDR2 is FQNEAQ in the germline V gene (reference sequence). Here the sequenced sample was PBMCs, taken 5 days after the yellow fever booster vaccination. The sequence was collected from a man between 18 and 29 years old who received the YFV17D yellow fever vaccine. The chain uses TRBV7-9 and TRBJ1-5; D is uncertain. CDR3 DNA sequence: TGTGCCAGCAGGAGCACCGGGCTCCAGACTTGGAATCAGCCCCAGCATTTT. Amino acid sequence: CASRSTGLQTWNQPQHF.